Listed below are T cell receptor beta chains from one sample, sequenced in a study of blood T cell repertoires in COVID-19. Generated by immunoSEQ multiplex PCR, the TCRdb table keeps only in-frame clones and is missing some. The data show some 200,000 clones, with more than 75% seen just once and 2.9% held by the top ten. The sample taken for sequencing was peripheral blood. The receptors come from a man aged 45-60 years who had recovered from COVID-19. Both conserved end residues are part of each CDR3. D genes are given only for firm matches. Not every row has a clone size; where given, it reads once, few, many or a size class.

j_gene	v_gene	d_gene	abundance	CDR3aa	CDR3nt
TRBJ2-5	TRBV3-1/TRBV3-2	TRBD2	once	CASSQNQLARGETQYF	TGTGCCAGCAGCCAAAACCAACTAGCGCGAGGAGAGACCCAGTACTTC
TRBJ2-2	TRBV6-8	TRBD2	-	CASSFRSGRLGTGELFF	TGTGCCAGCAGTTTTCGTAGCGGGAGATTAGGCACCGGGGAGCTGTTTTTT
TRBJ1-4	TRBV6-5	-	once	CASSYGAGPEKLFF	TGTGCCAGCAGTTACGGTGCAGGGCCTGAAAAACTGTTTTTT
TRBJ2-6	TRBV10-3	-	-	CAISGAGANVLTF	TGTGCCATCAGCGGAGCTGGGGCCAACGTCCTGACTTTC
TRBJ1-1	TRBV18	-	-	CASSPAGLFTEAFF	TGTGCCAGCTCACCAGCAGGGTTGTTCACTGAAGCTTTCTTT
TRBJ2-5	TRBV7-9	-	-	CASSLAAGLETQYF	TGTGCCAGCAGCTTAGCTGCGGGTCTAGAGACCCAGTACTTC
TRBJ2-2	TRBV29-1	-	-	CSVYPREGDTGELFF	TGCAGCGTTTACCCGCGCGAGGGGGACACCGGGGAGCTGTTTTTT
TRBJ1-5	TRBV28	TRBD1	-	CASSQGGNQPQHF	TGTGCCAGCTCACAGGGGGGAAATCAGCCCCAGCATTTT
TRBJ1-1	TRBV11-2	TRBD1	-	CASSFRDRVAEAFF	TGTGCCAGCAGCTTCCGGGACAGGGTGGCTGAAGCTTTCTTT
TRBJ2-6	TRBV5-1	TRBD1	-	CASSSYGQGAPGANVLTF	TGCGCCAGCAGCTCCTACGGACAGGGGGCCCCTGGGGCCAACGTCCTGACTTTC
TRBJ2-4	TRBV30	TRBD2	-	CAWSTRLADLAKNIQYF	TGTGCCTGGAGCACCAGACTAGCGGATTTAGCCAAAAACATTCAGTACTTC
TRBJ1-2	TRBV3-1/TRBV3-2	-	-	CASSQYSYVSDYGYTF	TGTGCCAGCAGCCAATACTCTTATGTTTCCGATTATGGCTACACCTTC
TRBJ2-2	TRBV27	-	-	CASTQPGGELFF	TGTGCCAGCACCCAACCGGGGGGGGAGCTGTTTTTT
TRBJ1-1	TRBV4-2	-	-	CASSQEAQGATEAFF	TGTGCCAGCAGCCAAGAAGCTCAGGGCGCCACTGAAGCTTTCTTT
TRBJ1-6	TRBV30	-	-	CAWSEGDGTSPLHF	TGTGCCTGGAGCGAGGGAGACGGAACCTCACCCCTCCACTTT
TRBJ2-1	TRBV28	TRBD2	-	CASSLIGTSFNEQFF	TGTGCCAGCAGTTTAATCGGGACTAGCTTTAATGAGCAGTTCTTC
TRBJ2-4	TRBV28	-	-	CASRVGQFRAKNIQYF	TGTGCCAGCAGGGTCGGACAGTTTAGGGCCAAAAACATTCAGTACTTC
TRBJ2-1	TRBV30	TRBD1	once	CAWSLTGNPYNEQFF	TGTGCCTGGAGCTTGACAGGGAACCCCTACAATGAGCAGTTCTTC
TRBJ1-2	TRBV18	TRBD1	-	CASSSYKETGGRDGYTF	TGTGCCAGCTCATCCTATAAAGAAACAGGGGGCAGAGACGGCTACACCTTC
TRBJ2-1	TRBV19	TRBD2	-	CASSRLAGGSHNEQFF	TGTGCCAGTAGTAGACTAGCGGGAGGTTCACACAATGAGCAGTTCTTC
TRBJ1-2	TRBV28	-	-	CASSPTIQVNNYGYTF	TGTGCCAGCAGTCCAACCATCCAGGTGAATAACTATGGCTACACCTTC
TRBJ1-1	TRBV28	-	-	CASSDAPGATAF	TGTGCCAGCAGTGACGCACCAGGGGCCACAGCATTT
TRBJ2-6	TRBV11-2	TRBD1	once	CASSSIRDRSSGANVLTF	TGTGCCAGCAGCTCTATCCGGGACAGAAGCTCTGGGGCCAACGTCCTGACTTTC
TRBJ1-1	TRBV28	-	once	CASVPGGARWTEAFF	TGTGCCAGCGTCCCTGGAGGGGCGAGGTGGACTGAAGCTTTCTTT
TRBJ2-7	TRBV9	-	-	CASSAQQGYEQYF	TGTGCCAGCAGCGCCCAACAGGGCTACGAGCAGTACTTC
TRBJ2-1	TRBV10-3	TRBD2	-	CAISESGGRRFDEQFF	TGTGCCATCAGTGAGTCCGGCGGGAGGAGATTTGATGAGCAGTTCTTC
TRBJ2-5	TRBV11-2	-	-	CASSLDPDTLYQETQYF	TGTGCCAGCAGCTTAGACCCGGACACCCTGTACCAAGAGACCCAGTACTTC
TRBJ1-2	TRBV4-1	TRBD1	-	CASSQGQGVEGYTF	TGCGCCAGCAGCCAGGGACAGGGGGTAGAGGGCTACACCTTC
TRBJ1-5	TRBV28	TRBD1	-	CASSAPHGTGGDQPQHF	TGTGCCAGCAGTGCACCACACGGGACAGGGGGTGATCAGCCCCAGCATTTT
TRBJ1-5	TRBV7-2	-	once	CASSLKGGGNQPQHF	TGTGCCAGCAGCTTAAAGGGAGGAGGCAATCAGCCCCAGCATTTT
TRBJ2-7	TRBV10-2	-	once	CASSVGTTRGEQYF	TGCGCCAGCAGTGTGGGGACTACCAGGGGCGAGCAGTACTTC
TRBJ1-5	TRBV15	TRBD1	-	CATSMDRRKSNQPQHF	TGTGCCACCAGCATGGACAGGAGGAAAAGCAATCAGCCCCAGCATTTT
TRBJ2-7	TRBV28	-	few	CASRFPQGSGYEQYF	TGTGCCAGCAGATTCCCCCAGGGTTCCGGCTACGAGCAGTACTTC
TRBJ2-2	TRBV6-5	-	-	CASSYGAGWNTGELFF	TGTGCCAGCAGTTACGGAGCTGGGTGGAACACCGGGGAGCTGTTTTTT
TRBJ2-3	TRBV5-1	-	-	CASSLGRPSTDTQYF	TGCGCCAGCAGCTTGGGGAGGCCCAGCACAGATACGCAGTATTTT
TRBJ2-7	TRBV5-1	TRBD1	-	CASSLVGQRSYEQYF	TGCGCCAGCAGCTTGGTGGGACAGAGGTCCTACGAGCAGTACTTC
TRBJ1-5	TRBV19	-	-	CASTITGKVNVQPQHF	TGTGCCAGTACGATTACAGGGAAGGTCAACGTTCAGCCCCAGCATTTT
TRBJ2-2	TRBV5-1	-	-	CASSWWGQNTGELFF	TGCGCCAGCAGCTGGTGGGGACAGAACACCGGGGAGCTGTTTTTT
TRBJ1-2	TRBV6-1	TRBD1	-	CASSEKLRTGTNGYTF	TGTGCCAGCAGTGAGAAACTTCGGACAGGGACGAATGGCTACACCTTC
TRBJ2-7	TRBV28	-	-	CASSFSGTYEQYF	TGTGCCAGCAGTTTTTCCGGGACCTACGAGCAGTACTTC
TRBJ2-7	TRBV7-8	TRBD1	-	CASSSGQGAFHEQYF	TGTGCCAGCAGCTCGGGACAGGGGGCGTTCCACGAGCAGTACTTC
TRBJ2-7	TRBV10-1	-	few	CASSEGRRREEQYF	TGCGCCAGCAGTGAGGGGCGCCGCCGGGAAGAGCAGTACTTC
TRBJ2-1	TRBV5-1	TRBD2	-	CASSLRAGVSEQFF	TGCGCCAGCAGCTTGAGAGCGGGAGTCAGTGAGCAGTTCTTC
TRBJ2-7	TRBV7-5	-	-	CVRSAFLVYEQYF	TGTGTCAGAAGCGCCTTTCTAGTCTACGAGCAGTACTTC
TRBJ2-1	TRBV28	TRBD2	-	CASNLLGLAPHNEQFF	TGTGCCAGCAACCTCCTGGGACTAGCGCCCCACAATGAGCAGTTCTTC
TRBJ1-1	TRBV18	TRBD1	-	CASSTTGDTEAFF	TGTGCCAGCTCAACGACAGGGGACACTGAAGCTTTCTTT
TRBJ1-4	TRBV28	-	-	CASSLRDTDEKLFF	TGTGCCAGCAGTTTACGGGACACTGATGAAAAACTGTTTTTT
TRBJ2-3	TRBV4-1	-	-	CASSQDLASSTDTQYF	TGCGCCAGCAGCCAAGATCTAGCGTCGAGCACAGATACGCAGTATTTT
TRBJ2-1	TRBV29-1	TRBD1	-	CSVLQGADNEQFF	TGCAGCGTTCTACAGGGGGCCGACAATGAGCAGTTCTTC
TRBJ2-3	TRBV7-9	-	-	CASSLAGASTDTQYF	TGTGCCAGCAGCTTGGCAGGGGCCAGCACAGATACGCAGTATTTT
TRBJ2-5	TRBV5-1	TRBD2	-	CASSATSEQETQYF	TGCGCCAGCAGCGCTACTAGCGAACAAGAGACCCAGTACTTC